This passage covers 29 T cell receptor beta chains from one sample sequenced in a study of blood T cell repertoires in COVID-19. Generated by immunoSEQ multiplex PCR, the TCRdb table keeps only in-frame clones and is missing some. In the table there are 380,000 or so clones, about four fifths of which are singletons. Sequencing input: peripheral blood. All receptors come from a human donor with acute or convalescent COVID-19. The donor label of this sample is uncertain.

DNA of the CDR3: TGTGCCAGCAGAGGGGTGGCCTATGGCTACACCTTC. It specifies CASRGVAYGYTF. This chain uses TRBV28 with TRBJ1-2, with D perhaps matching TRBD1 (5 bases). The CDR3 has 12 amino acids. CDR1 MDHEN and CDR2 SYDVKM come from the germline V gene. Trimming took 6 bases from V and 4 from J, leaving 9 bases between them.

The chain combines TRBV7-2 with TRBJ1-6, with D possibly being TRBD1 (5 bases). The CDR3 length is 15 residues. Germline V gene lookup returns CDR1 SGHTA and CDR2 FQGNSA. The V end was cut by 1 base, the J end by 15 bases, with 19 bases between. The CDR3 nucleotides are TGTGCCAGCAGCTTAGGCGGTACGCAGGGCGGTCACCTCCACTTT. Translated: CASSLGGTQGGHLHF. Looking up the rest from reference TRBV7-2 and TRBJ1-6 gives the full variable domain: GAGVSQSPSNKVTEKGKDVELRCDPISGHTALYWYRQSLGQGLEFLIYFQGNSAPDKSGLPSDRFSAERTGGSVSTLTIQRTQQEDSAVYLCASSLGGTQGGHLHFGNGTRLTVT.

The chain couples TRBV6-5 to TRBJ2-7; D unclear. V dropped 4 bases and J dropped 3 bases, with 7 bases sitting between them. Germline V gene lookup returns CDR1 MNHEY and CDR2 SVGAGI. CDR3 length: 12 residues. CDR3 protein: CASSLVYYEQYF. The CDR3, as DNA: TGTGCCAGCAGTTTAGTTTACTACGAGCAGTACTTC.

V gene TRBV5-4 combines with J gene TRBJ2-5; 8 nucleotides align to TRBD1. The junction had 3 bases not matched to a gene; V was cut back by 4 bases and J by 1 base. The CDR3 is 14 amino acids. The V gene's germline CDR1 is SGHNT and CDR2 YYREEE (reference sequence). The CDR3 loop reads CASSTGQVQETQYF. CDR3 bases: TGTGCCAGCAGCACGGGACAGGTCCAAGAGACCCAGTACTTC.

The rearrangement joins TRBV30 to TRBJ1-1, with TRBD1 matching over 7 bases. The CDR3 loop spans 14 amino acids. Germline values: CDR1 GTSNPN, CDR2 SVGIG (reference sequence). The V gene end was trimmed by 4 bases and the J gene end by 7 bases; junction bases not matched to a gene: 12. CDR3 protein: CAWKKGARSHEAFF. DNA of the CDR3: TGTGCCTGGAAAAAGGGGGCGAGATCCCATGAAGCTTTCTTT. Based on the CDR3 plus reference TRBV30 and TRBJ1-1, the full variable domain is SQTIHQWPATLVQPVGSPLSLECTVEGTSNPNLYWYRQAAGRGLQLLFYSVGIGQISSEVPQNLSASRPQDRQFILSSKKLLLSDSGFYLCAWKKGARSHEAFFGQGTRLTVV.

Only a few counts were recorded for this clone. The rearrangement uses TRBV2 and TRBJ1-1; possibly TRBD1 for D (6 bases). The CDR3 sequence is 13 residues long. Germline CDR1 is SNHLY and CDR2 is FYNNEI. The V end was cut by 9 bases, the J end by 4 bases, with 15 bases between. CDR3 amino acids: CASEGGASTEAFF. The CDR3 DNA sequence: TGTGCCAGTGAGGGGGGGGCGAGCACTGAAGCTTTCTTT.

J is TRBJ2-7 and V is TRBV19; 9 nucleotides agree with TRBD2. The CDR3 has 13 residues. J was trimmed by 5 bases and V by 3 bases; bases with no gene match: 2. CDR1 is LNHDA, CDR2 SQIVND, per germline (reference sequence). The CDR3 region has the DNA TGTGCCAGTAGTATCATAGCGGGGGACGAGCAGTACTTC. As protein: CASSIIAGDEQYF.

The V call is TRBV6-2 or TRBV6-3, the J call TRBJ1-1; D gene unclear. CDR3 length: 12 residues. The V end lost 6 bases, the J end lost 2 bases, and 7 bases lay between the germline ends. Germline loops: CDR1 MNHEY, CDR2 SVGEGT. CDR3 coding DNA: TGTGCCAGCAGCCATCTTAACACTGAAGCTTTCTTT. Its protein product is CASSHLNTEAFF.

CDR3 sequence: CASHIRADSGNTIYF. CDR3 nucleotides: TGTGCCAGTCACATCAGGGCTGACTCTGGAAACACCATATATTTT. The rearrangement joins TRBV19 to TRBJ1-3; D is possibly TRBD1 (5 bases). CDR1 is LNHDA and CDR2 is SQIVND in the germline V gene (reference sequence). The CDR3 is 15 residues long. Deletions cut 8 bases from V and 0 bases from J, with 14 bases between.

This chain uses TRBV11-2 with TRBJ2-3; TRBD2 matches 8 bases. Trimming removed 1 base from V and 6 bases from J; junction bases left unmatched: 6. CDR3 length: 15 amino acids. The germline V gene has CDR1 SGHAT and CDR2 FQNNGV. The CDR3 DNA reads TGTGCCAGCAGCTTAGTACCCAGCGGGAGCGATACGCAGTATTTT. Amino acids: CASSLVPSGSDTQYF. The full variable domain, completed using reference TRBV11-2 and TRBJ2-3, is EAGVAQSPRYKIIEKRQSVAFWCNPISGHATLYWYQQILGQGPKLLIQFQNNGVVDDSQLPKDRFSAERLKGVDSTLKIQPAKLEDSAVYLCASSLVPSGSDTQYFGPGTRLTVL.

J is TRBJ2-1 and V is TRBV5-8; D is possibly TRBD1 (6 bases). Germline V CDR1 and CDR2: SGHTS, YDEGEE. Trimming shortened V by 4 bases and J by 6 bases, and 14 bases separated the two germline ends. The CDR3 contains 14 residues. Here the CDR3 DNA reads TGTGCCAGCAGCGGTGGGTACAGGGTCAATGAGCAGTTCTTC. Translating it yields CASSGGYRVNEQFF.

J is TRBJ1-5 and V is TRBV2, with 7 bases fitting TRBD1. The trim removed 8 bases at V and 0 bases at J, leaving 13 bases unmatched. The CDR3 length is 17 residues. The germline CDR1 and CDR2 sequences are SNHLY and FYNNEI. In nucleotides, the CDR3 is TGTGCCAGCGTTCCTGACAGGGAATATTATAGCAATCAGCCCCAGCATTTT. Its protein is CASVPDREYYSNQPQHF.

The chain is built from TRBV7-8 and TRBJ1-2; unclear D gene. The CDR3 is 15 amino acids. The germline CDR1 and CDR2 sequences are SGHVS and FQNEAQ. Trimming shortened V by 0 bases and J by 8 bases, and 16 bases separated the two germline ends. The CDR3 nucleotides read TGTGCCAGCAGCTTAGCGGGCAGCAGGACGGGGGGCTACACCTTC. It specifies CASSLAGSRTGGYTF. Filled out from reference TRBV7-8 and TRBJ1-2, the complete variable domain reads GAGVSQSPRYKVAKRGQDVALRCDPISGHVSLFWYQQALGQGPEFLTYFQNEAQLDKSGLPSDRFFAERPEGSVSTLKIQRTQQEDSAVYLCASSLAGSRTGGYTFGSGTRLTVV.

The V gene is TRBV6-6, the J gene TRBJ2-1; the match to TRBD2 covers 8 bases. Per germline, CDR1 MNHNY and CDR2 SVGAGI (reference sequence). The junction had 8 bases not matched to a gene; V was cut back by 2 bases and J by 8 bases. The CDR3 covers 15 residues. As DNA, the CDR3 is TGTGCCAGCAGTTACATCAGCGGGAGAGCCCATGAGCAGTTCTTC. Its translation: CASSYISGRAHEQFF.

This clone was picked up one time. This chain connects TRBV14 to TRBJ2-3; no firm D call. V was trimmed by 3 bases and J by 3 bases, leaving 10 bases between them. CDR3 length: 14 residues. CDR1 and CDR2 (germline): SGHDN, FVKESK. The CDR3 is CASSHGTPTDTQYF. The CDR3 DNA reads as TGTGCCAGCAGCCATGGTACTCCTACAGATACGCAGTATTTT. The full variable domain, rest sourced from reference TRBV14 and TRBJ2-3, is EAGVTQFPSHSVIEKGQTVTLRCDPISGHDNLYWYRRVMGKEIKFLLHFVKESKQDESGMPNNRFLAERTGGTYSTLKVQPAELEDSGVYFCASSHGTPTDTQYFGPGTRLTVL.

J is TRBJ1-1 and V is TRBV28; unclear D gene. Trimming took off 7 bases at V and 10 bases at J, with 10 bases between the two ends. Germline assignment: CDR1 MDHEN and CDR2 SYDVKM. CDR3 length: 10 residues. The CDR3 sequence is CASMGMRAFF. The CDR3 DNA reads TGTGCCAGCATGGGCATGAGAGCTTTCTTT. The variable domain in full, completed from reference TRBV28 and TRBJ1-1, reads DVKVTQSSRYLVKRTGEKVFLECVQDMDHENMFWYRQDPGLGLRLIYFSYDVKMKEKGDIPEGYSVSREKKERFSLILESASTNQTSMYLCASMGMRAFFGQGTRLTVV.

CDR3 DNA: TGTGCCAGCAGTGAAGGAAGGGGGGGGATTAGCAATCAGCCCCAGCATTTT. This translates into CASSEGRGGISNQPQHF. The gene calls are TRBV6-1 and TRBJ1-5; tentative D call: TRBD1 (6 bases). Germline CDR1 and CDR2: MNHNS and SASEGT. Trimming pared 1 base from V and 0 bases from J, leaving 13 bases between. The CDR3 runs 17 residues.

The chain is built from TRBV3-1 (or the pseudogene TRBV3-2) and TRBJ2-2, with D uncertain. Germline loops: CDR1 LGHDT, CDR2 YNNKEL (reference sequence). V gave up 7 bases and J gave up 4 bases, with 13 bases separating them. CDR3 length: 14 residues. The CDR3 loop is CASTPNLVTGELFF. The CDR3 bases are TGTGCCAGCACCCCTAACCTAGTCACCGGGGAGCTGTTTTTT.

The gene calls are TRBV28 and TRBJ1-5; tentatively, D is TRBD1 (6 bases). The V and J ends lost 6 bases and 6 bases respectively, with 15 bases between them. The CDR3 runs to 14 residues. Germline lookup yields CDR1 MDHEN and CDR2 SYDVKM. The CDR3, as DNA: TGTGCCAGCAGACCCACAGGGTTCGTTCAGCCCCAGCATTTT. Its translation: CASRPTGFVQPQHF.

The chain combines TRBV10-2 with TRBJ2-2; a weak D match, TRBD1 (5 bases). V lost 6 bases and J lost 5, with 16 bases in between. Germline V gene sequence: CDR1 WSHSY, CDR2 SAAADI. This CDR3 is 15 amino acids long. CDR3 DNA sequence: TGCGCCAGCAGCGTCACAGGTTTAGGGACCGGGGAGCTGTTTTTT. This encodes CASSVTGLGTGELFF.

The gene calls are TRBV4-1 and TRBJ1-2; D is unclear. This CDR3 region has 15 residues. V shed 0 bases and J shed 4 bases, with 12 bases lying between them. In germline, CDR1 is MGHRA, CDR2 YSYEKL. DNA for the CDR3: TGCGCCAGCAGCCAAGATCGGGTTGTTACCTATGGCTACACCTTC. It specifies CASSQDRVVTYGYTF.

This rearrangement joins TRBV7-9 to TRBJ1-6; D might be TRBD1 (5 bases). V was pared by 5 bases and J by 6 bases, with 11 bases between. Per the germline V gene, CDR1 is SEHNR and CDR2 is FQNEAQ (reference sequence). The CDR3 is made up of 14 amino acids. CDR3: CASSPEGSNSPLHF. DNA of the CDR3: TGTGCCAGCAGCCCGGAGGGGAGTAATTCACCCCTCCACTTT. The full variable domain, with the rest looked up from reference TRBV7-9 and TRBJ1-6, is DTGVSQNPRHKITKRGQNVTFRCDPISEHNRLYWYRQTLGQGPEFLTYFQNEAQLEKSRLLSDRFSAERPKGSFSTLEIQRTEQGDSAMYLCASSPEGSNSPLHFGNGTRLTVT.

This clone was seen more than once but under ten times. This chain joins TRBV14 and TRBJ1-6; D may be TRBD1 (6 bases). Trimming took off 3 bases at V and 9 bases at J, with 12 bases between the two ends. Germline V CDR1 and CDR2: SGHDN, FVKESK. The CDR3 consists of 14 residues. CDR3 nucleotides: TGTGCCAGCAGCCATCCGGGACACTTTTCACCCCTCCACTTT. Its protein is CASSHPGHFSPLHF. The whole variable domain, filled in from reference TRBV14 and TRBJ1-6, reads EAGVTQFPSHSVIEKGQTVTLRCDPISGHDNLYWYRRVMGKEIKFLLHFVKESKQDESGMPNNRFLAERTGGTYSTLKVQPAELEDSGVYFCASSHPGHFSPLHFGNGTRLTVT.

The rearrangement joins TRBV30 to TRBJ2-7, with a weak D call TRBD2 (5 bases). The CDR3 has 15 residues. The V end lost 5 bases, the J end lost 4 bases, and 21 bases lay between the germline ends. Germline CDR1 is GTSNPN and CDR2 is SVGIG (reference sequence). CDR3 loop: CAWQELASLTYEQYF. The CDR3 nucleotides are TGTGCCTGGCAAGAGCTAGCCTCTCTTACATACGAGCAGTACTTC.

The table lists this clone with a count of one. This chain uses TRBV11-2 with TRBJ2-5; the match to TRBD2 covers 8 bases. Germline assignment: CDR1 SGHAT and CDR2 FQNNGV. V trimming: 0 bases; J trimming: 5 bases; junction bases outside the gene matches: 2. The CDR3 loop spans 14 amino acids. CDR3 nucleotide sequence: TGTGCCAGCAGCTTAGATTCGGGAGGGGAGACCCAGTACTTC. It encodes CASSLDSGGETQYF. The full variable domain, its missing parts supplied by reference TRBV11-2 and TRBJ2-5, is EAGVAQSPRYKIIEKRQSVAFWCNPISGHATLYWYQQILGQGPKLLIQFQNNGVVDDSQLPKDRFSAERLKGVDSTLKIQPAKLEDSAVYLCASSLDSGGETQYFGPGTRLLVL.

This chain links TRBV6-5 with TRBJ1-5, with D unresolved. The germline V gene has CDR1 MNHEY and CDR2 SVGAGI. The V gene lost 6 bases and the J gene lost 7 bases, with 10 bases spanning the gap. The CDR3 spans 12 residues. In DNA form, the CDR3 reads TGTGCCAGCAGGCCCACAGCCCAGCCCCAGCATTTT. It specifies CASRPTAQPQHF.

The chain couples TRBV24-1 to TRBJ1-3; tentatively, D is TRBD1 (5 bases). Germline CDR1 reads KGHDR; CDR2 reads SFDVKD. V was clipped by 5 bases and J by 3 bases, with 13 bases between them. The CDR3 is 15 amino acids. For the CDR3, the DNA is TGTGCCACCAGTGGTTCCCAGGGAAATGGAAACACCATATATTTT. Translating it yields CATSGSQGNGNTIYF.

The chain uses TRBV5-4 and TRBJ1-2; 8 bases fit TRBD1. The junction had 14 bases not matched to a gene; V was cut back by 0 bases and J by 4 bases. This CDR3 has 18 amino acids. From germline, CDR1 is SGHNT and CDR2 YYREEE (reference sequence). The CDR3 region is CASSLGGSSGGPGYGYTF. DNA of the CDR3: TGTGCCAGCAGCTTGGGGGGGTCTTCAGGGGGCCCAGGCTATGGCTACACCTTC.

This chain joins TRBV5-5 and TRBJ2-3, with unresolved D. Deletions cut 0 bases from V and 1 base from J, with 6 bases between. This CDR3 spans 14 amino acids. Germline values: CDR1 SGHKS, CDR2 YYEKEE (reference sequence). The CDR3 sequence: CASSLVAGTDTQYF. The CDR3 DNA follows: TGTGCCAGCAGCTTGGTGGCTGGCACAGATACGCAGTATTTT.